The entry below gives a single T cell receptor beta chain sequence along with its context. V lost 6 bases, J lost 4 bases, and 9 bases stayed unmatched. CDR1 is SQVTM and CDR2 is ANQGSEA in the germline V gene. This CDR3 comprises 14 residues. The entry originates in a study of immune heterogeneity within non-small cell lung tumors. In the study overall: Histology included a few squamous cell carcinomas, under twelve non-squamous carcinomas and 1 unspecified tumor.

TCR beta CDR3 regions came from multiplex PCR with 32 forward V and 13 reverse J primers. One entry per CDR3 protein results from TCRdb running MiXCR on the multiplex PCR reads. Of 9,500 to 11,000 distinct CDR3 sequences listed, 15% to 25% are singletons. Template material comprised bulk tumor genomic DNA at roughly 650 ng per sample. Biopsy collection occurred during surgery, with several far-apart biopsies per primary tumor. Surgery that was curative in intent was performed on patients with untreated, newly diagnosed non-small cell lung cancer. This rearrangement joins TRBV29-1 to TRBJ1-1, with 9 positions matching TRBD1. Input material: lung tumor tissue. The sequence derives from a man aged 55 to 69 with non-small cell lung cancer. Written as DNA, the CDR3 is TGCAGCGTGGACTTACAGGGGGCGCGCACTGAAGCTTTCTTT. Protein sequence: CSVDLQGARTEAFF.